The present entry profiles one T cell receptor (beta chain) with its context. The target antigen is unknown. The data were taken from a study of graft-versus-host responses after intestinal transplantation. Across the study: Every recipient had anti-thymocyte globulin induction and about three years of tacrolimus plus steroids.

This table comes from immunoSEQ multiplex PCR, and its TCRdb copy is limited to in-frame clones, with some not included. The data contain 80,000 to 100,000 clones, 85% to 90% of them seen just once; the ten biggest clones take up over 0.1%. The CDR3 is 13 amino acids. Trimming took off 1 base at V and 5 bases at J, with 8 bases between the two ends. Germline V CDR1 and CDR2: SGHTA, FQGNSA. Regarding the study as a whole: Detection of GvH clones occurred in recipient marrow, and some had their first appearance in ileum or blood.

The starting material was unstimulated CD4+ T cells sorted from spleen or lymph node cells, obtained before intestinal transplant. This TCR derives from a human donor who received an intestinal transplant. The gene calls are TRBV7-2 and TRBJ1-1; D possibly corresponds to TRBD1 (6 bases). In DNA, the CDR3 is TGTGCCAGCAGCTTAGGGGGGCGGACTGAAGCTTTCTTT. Amino acids: CASSLGGRTEAFF. Full variable domain (missing parts from reference TRBV7-2 and TRBJ1-1): GAGVSQSPSNKVTEKGKDVELRCDPISGHTALYWYRQSLGQGLEFLIYFQGNSAPDKSGLPSDRFSAERTGGSVSTLTIQRTQQEDSAVYLCASSLGGRTEAFFGQGTRLTVV.